This TCR beta chain was retrieved from a study of TIL therapy for anti-PD-1-resistant metastatic lung cancer. Background on the study: Most patients had lung adenocarcinoma; a handful of tumors were EGFR-mutant, two ALK-rearranged; half smoked currently or formerly.

Time point of the sample: pre-treatment sample, taken before nivolumab and TIL therapy. The CDR3 extends over 12 amino acids. Trimming shortened V by 7 bases and J by 7 bases, and 13 bases separated the two germline ends. CDR1 and CDR2 (germline): MNHNS, SASEGT. The immunoSEQ assay was v3. Clones were sequenced by immunoSEQ multiplex PCR, and TCRdb holds only the in-frame ones, with some missing. The sample carries over 15,000 clones, less than 80% recorded once. The chain joins TRBV6-1 to TRBJ1-2; the D gene is possibly TRBD1 (6 bases). This TCR was recovered from a person between 25 and 80 years old with non-small cell lung cancer. This specimen consisted of blood, obtained at baseline. The CDR3 reads CASTRGAGGYTF. The CDR3 region has the DNA TGTGCCAGCACCCGGGGGGCGGGTGGCTACACCTTC.